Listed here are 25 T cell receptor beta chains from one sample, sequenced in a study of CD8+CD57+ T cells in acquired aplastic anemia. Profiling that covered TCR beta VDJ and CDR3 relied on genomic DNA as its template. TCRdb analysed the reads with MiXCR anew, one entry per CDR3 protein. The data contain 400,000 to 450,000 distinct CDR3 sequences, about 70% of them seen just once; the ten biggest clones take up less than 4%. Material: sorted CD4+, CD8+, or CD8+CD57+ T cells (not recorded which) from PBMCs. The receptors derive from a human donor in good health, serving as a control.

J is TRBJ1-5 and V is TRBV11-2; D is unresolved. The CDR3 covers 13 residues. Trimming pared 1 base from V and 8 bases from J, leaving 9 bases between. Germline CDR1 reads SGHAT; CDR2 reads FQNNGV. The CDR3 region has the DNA TGTGCCAGCAGCTTAGGCGGCCCCAAGCCCCAGCATTTT. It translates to CASSLGGPKPQHF.

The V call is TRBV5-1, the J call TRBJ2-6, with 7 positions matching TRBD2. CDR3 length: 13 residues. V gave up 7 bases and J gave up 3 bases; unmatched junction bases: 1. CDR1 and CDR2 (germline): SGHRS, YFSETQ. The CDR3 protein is CASQRGGANVLTF. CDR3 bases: TGCGCCAGCCAGCGGGGTGGGGCCAACGTCCTGACTTTC.

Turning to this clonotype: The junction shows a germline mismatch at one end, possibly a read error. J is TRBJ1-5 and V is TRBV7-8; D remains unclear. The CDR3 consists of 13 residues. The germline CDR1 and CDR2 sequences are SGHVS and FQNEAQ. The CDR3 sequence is CASRGLRKQPQHF. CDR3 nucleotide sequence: TGTGCCAGCCGGGGTCTACGCAAGCAGCCCCAGCATTTT.

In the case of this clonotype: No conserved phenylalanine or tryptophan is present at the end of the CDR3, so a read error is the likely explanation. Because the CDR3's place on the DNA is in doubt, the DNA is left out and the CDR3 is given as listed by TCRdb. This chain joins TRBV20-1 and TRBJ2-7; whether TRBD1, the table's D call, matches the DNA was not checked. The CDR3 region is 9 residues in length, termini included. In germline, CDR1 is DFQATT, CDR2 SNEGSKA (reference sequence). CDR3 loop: CSARDGTDT.

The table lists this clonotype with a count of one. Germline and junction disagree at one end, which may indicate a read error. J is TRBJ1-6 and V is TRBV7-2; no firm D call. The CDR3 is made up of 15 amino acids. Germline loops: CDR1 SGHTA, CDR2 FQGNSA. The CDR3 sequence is CASRVLRESGSPLHF. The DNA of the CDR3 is TGTGCCAGCAGGGTACTGAGGGAGTCGGGTTCACCCCTTCACTTT.

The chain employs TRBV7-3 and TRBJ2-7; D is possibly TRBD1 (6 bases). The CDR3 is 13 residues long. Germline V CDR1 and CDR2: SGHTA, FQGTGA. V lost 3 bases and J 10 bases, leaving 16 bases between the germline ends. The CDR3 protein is CASSFAGRGVQYF. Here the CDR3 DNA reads TGTGCCAGCAGCTTTGCCGGCAGGGGCGTACAGTACTTC.

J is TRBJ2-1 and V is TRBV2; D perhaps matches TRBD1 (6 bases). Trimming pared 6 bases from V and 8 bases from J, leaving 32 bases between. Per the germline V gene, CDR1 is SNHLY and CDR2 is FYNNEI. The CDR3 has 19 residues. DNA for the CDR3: TGTGCCAGCAGCTTAGGGGGTAGCTCCTACAATGAGCAGTGCTATGAGCAGTTCTTC. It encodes CASSLGGSSYNEQCYEQFF.

Here the CDR3 reads CASSTGLTPVATPHF. Written as DNA, the CDR3 is TGTGCCAGCAGCACGGGACTGACCCCTGTGGCTACACCCCACTTT. The chain couples TRBV7-9 to TRBJ1-6; perhaps TRBD1 as D (5 bases). CDR3 length equals 15 residues. Trimming left V 5 bases short and J 18 bases short, with 26 bases between. Germline-derived CDR1 and CDR2 are SEHNR and FQNEAQ (reference sequence).

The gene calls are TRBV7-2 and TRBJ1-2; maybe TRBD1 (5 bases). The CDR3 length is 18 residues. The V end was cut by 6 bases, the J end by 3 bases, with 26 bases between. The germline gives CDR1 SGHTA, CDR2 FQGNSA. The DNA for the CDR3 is TGTGCCAGCAGATTAACGGGGCAGAATTCACGGGAGCACTATGGCTACACCTTC. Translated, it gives CASRLTGQNSREHYGYTF.

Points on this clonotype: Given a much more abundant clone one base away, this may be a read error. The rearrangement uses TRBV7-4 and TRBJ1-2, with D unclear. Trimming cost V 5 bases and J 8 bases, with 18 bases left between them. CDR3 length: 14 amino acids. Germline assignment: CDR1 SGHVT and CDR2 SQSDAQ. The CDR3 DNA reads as TGTGCCAGCAGCCCAGAGACGGACGGCTCCGGCTACACCTTC. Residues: CASSPETDGSGYTF.

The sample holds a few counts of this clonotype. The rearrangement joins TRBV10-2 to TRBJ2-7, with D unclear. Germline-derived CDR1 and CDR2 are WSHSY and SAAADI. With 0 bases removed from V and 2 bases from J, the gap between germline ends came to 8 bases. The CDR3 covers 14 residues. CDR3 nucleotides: TGCGCCAGCAGTGAGTCGCCCAAGACCTACGAGCAGTACTTC. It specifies CASSESPKTYEQYF.

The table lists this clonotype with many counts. CDR3 coding DNA: TGTGCCAGCTCACGGAGCCTGAACACTGAAGCTTTCTTT. Its protein is CASSRSLNTEAFF. This rearrangement joins TRBV18 to TRBJ1-1, with D unresolved. The CDR3 runs to 13 residues. The ends were cut back, 4 bases at V and 0 bases at J, with 6 bases in the middle. Germline V gene sequence: CDR1 KGHSH, CDR2 LQKENI.

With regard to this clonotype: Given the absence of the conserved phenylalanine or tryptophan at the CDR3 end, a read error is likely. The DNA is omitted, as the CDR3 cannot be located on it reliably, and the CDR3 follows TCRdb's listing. CDR3: CASSVSGQAEHDL. V is TRBV9 and J is TRBJ2-7; the table names TRBD1, a call not compared with the DNA. The CDR3 is 13 residues long, ends included. Germline V CDR1 and CDR2: SGDLS, YYNGEE.

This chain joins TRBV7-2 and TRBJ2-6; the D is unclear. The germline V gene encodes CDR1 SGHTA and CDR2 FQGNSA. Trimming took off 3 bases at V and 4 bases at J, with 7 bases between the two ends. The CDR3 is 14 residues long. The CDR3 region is CASSFGPGANVLTF. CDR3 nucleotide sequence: TGTGCCAGCAGCTTCGGTCCGGGGGCCAACGTCCTGACTTTC.

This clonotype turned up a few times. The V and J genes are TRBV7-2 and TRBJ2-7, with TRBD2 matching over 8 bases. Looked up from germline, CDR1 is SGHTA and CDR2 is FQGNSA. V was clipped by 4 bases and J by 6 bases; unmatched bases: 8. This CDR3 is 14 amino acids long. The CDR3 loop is CASSSGGASGEQYF. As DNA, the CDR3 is TGTGCCAGCAGCTCCGGGGGGGCGTCGGGCGAGCAGTACTTC.

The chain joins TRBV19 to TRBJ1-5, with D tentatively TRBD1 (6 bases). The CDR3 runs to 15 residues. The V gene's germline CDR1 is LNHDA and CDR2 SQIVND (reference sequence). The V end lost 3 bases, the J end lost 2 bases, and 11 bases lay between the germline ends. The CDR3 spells CASSMGRGGNQPQHF. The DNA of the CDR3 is TGTGCCAGTAGTATGGGCAGGGGCGGCAATCAGCCCCAGCATTTT.

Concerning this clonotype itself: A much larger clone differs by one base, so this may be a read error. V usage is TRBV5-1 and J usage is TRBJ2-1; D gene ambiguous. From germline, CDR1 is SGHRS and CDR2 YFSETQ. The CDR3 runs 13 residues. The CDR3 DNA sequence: TGCGCCGGCAGCTTGGCTCTTCACAATGAGCAGTTCTTC. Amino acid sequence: CAGSLALHNEQFF.

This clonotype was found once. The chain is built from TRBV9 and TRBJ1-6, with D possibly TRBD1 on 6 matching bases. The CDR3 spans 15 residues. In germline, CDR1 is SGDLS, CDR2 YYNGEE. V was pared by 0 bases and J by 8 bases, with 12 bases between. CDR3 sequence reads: CASSVAGGADSPLHF. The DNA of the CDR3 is TGTGCCAGCAGCGTAGCGGGGGGCGCGGATTCACCCCTCCACTTT.

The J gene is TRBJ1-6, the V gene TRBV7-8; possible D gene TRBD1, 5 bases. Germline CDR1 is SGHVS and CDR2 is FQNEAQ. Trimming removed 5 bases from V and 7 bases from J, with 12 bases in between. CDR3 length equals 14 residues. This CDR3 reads CASSLDSQNSPLHF. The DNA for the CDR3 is TGTGCCAGCAGCCTTGACAGCCAGAATTCACCCCTCCACTTT. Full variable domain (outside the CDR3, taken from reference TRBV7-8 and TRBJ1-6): GAGVSQSPRYKVAKRGQDVALRCDPISGHVSLFWYQQALGQGPEFLTYFQNEAQLDKSGLPSDRFFAERPEGSVSTLKIQRTQQEDSAVYLCASSLDSQNSPLHFGNGTRLTVT.

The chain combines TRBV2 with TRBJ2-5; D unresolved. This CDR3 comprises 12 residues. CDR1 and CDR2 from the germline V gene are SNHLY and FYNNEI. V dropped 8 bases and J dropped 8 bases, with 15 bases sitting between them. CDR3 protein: CASREGADTQYF. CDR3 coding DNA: TGTGCCAGCCGCGAAGGCGCAGACACCCAGTACTTC.

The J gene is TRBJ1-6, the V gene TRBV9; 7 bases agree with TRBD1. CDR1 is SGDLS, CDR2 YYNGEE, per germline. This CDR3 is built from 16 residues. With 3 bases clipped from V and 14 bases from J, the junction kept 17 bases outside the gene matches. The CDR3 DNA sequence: TGTGCCAGCAGCGCGACAGGGTGGAACACTGAAGCTTCCCTCCACTTT. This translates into CASSATGWNTEASLHF.

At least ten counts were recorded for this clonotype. The CDR3 protein is CASSQSQGARTEAFF. The CDR3, as DNA: TGTGCCAGCAGCCAATCACAGGGGGCTAGAACTGAAGCTTTCTTT. The chain uses TRBV4-2 and TRBJ1-1; 9 bases map to TRBD1. V was pared by 2 bases and J by 5 bases, with 6 bases of the junction left unmatched. Per germline, CDR1 LGHNA and CDR2 YNFKEQ. The CDR3 sequence is 15 residues long.

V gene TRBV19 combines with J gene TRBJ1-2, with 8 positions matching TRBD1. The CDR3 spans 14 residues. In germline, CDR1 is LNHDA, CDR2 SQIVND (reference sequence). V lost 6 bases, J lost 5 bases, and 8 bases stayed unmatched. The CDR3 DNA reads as TGTGCCAGTAGATACCAGGACAGGGATTATGGCTACACCTTC. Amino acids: CASRYQDRDYGYTF.

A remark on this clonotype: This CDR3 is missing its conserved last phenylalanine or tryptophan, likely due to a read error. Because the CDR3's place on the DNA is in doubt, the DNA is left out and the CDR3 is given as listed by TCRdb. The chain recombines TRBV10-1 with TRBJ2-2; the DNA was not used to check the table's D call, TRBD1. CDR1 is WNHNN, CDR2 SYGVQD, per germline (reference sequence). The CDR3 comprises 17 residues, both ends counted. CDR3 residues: CASSESGGGVSAQYFGP.

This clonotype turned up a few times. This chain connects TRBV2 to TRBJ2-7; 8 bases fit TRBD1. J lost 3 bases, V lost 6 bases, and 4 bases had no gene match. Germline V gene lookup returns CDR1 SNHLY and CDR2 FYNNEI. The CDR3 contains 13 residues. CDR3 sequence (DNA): TGTGCCAGCAGGGGACAGGTTAACTACGAGCAGTACTTC. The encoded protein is CASRGQVNYEQYF.